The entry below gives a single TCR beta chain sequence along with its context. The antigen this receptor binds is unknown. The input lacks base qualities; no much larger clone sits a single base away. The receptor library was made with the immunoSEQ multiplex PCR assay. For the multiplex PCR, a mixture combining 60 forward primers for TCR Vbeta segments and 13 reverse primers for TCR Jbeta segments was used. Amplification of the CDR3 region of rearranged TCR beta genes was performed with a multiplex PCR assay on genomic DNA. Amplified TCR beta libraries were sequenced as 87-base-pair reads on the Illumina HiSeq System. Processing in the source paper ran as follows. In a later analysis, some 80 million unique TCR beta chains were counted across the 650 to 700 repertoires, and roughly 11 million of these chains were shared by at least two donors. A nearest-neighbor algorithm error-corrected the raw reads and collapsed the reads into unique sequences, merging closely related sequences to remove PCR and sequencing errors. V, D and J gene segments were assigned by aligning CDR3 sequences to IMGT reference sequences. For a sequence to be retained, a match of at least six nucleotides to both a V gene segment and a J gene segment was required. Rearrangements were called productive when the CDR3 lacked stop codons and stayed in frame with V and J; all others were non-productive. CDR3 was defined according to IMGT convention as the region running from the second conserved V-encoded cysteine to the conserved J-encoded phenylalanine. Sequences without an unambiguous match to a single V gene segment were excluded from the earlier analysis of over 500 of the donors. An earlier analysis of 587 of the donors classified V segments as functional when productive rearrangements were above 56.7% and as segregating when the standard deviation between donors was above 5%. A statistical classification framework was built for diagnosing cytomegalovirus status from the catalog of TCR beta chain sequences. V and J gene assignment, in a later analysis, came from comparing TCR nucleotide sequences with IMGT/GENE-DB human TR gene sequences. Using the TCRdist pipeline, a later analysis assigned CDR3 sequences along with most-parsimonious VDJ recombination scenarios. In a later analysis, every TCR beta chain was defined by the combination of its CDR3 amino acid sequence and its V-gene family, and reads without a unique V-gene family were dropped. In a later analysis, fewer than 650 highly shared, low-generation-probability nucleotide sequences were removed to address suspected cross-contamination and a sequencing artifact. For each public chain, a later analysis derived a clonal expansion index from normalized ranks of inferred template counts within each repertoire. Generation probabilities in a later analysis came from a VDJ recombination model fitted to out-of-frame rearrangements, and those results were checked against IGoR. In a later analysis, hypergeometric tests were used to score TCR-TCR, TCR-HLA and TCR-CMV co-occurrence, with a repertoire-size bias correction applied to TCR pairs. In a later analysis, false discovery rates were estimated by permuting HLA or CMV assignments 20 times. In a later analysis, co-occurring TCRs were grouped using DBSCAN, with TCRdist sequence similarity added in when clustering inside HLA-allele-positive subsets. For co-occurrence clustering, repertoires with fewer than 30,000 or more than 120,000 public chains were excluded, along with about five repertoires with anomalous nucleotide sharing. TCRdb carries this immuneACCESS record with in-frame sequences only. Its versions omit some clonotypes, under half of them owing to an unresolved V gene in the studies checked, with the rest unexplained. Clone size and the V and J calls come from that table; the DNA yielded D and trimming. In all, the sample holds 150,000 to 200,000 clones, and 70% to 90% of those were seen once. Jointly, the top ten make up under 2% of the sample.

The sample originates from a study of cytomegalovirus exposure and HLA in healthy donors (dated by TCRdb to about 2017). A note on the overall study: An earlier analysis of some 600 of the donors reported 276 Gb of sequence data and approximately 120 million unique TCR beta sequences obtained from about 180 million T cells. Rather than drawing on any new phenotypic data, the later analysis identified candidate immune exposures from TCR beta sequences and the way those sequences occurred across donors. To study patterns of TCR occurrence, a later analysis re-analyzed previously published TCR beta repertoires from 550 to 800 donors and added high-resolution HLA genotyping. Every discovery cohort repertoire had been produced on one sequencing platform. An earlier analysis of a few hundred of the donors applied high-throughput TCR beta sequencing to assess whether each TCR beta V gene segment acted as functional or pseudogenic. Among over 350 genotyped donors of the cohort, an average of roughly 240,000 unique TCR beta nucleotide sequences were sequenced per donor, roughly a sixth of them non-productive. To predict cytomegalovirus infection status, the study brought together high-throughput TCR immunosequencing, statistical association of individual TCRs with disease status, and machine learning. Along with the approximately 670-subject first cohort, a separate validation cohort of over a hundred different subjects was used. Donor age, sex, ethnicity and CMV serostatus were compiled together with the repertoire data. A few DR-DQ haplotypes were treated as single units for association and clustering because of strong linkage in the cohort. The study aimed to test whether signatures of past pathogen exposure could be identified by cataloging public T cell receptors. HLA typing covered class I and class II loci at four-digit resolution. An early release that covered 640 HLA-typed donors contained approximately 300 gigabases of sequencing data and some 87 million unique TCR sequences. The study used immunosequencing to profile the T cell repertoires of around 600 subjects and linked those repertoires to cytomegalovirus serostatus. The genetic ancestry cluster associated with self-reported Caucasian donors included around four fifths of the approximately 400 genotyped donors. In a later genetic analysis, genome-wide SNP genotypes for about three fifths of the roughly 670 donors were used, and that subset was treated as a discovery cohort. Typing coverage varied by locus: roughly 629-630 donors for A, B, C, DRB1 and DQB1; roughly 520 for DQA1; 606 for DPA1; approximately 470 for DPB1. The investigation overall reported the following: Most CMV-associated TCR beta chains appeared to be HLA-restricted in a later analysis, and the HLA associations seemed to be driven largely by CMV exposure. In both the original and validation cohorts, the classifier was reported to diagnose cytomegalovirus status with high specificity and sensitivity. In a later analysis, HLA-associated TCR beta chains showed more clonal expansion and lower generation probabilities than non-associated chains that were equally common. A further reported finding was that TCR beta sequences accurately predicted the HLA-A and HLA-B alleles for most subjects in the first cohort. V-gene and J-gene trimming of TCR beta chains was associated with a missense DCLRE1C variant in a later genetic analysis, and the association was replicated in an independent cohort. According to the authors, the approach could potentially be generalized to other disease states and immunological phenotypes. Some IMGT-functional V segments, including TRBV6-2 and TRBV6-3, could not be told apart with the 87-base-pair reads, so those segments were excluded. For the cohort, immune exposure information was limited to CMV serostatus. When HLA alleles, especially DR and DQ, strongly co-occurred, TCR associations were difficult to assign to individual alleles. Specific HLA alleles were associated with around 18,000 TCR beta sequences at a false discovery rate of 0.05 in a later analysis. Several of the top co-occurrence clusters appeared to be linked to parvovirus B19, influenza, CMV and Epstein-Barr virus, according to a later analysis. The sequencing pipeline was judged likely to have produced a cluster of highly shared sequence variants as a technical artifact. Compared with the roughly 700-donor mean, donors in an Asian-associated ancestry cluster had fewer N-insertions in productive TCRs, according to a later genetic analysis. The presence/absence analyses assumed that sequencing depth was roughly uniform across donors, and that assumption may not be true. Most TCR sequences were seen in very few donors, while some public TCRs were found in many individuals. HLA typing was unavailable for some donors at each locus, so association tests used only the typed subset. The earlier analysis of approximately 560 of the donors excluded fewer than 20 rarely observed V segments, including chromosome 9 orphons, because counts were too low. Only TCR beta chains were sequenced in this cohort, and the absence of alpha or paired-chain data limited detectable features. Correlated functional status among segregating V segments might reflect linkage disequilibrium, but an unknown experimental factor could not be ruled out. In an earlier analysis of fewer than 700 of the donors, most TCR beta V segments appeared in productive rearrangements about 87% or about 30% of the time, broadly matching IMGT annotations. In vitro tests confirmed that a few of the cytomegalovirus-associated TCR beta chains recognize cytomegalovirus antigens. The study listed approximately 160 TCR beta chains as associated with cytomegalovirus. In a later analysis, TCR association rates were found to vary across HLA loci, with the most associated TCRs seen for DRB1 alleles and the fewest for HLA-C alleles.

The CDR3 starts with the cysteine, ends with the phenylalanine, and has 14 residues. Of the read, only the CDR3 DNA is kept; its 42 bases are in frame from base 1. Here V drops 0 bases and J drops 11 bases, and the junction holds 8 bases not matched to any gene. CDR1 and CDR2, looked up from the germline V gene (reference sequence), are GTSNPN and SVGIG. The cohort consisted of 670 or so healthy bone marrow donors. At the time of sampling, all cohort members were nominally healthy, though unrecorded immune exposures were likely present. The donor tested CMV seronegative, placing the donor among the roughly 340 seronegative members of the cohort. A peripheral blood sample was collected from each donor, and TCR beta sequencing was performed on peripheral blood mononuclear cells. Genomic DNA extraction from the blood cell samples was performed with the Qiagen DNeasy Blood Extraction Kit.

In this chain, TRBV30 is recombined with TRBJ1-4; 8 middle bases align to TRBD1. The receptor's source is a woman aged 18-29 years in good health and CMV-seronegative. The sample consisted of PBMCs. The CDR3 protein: CAWSVTGGPGKLFF. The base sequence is TGTGCCTGGAGTGTAACAGGGGGGCCGGGGAAACTGTTTTTT.